The T cell receptor beta chain under discussion was sequenced for a study of T cell responses to AZD1222 COVID-19 vaccine. Sequenced by immunoSEQ multiplex PCR; TCRdb stores in-frame clones only, minus some. The table shows 120,000 to 150,000 clones, with roughly nine tenths occurring only once. This CDR3 spans 17 amino acids. V lost 2 bases, J lost 0 bases, and 11 bases lay in between. Per the germline V gene, CDR1 is MDHEN and CDR2 is SYDVKM. Sequenced material: peripheral blood, taken 28 days after the second AZD1222 dose. The sequence came from an adult who received the AZD1222 COVID-19 vaccine. The V gene is TRBV28, the J gene TRBJ2-6, with a tentative D call TRBD1 (6 bases). The CDR3 nucleotides are TGTGCCAGCAGTTTAGGGGGCAGCGGCTCTGGGGCCAACGTCCTGACTTTC. Translated: CASSLGGSGSGANVLTF.